These 17 T cell receptor beta chains share one sample of origin, sequenced in a study of post-analysis software for immune sequencing data. Their cognate antigens are unknown. Study findings and constraints: The study found TRBV5-6, TRBV5-1 and TRBV20-1 among about five TRBV segments more frequent in patients than controls.

Prepared TCR beta cDNA libraries contained unique molecular identifiers. TCRdb recomputed calls from the PCR reads with MiXCR, one row per CDR3 protein. The table shows some 500,000 distinct CDR3 sequences, with over 35% occurring only once. The sequencing sample was made of blood. Receptor source: a girl between 10 and 17 years old with multiple sclerosis.

This clonotype was seen only once. The chain links TRBV12-3 or TRBV12-4 to TRBJ1-2; D unclear. Trimming shortened V by 4 bases and J by 0 bases, and 6 bases separated the two germline ends. The CDR3 has 13 amino acids. CDR3 DNA sequence: TGTGCCAGCAGTTGCCTCTCTAACTATGGCTACACCTTC. This gives the protein CASSCLSNYGYTF.

This chain connects TRBV5-1 to TRBJ2-5; 9 positions match TRBD1. CDR3 length: 16 residues. In germline, CDR1 is SGHRS, CDR2 YFSETQ. The V gene end was trimmed by 1 base and the J gene end by 5 bases; junction bases not matched to a gene: 9. The CDR3 DNA reads TGCGCCAGCAGCTTGACCGGGACAGGGCATTTGGAGACCCAGTACTTC. It specifies CASSLTGTGHLETQYF.

This chain connects TRBV29-1 to TRBJ2-7, with 8 bases identical to TRBD2. The J segment lost 0 bases and the V segment lost 3 bases, leaving 16 bases of the junction unmatched. CDR3 length equals 18 residues. The germline gives CDR1 SQVTM, CDR2 ANQGSEA. The CDR3: CSVDIPLAGSSLSYEQYF. CDR3 DNA: TGCAGCGTTGATATCCCCTTAGCGGGGAGTTCCCTCTCCTACGAGCAGTACTTC.

The V gene is TRBV14, the J gene TRBJ1-1, with TRBD1 identical over 7 bases. J was trimmed by 4 bases and V by 4 bases; bases with no gene match: 6. Looked up from germline, CDR1 is SGHDN and CDR2 is FVKESK. The CDR3 spans 14 residues. This CDR3 is CASSPTRGITEAFF. The CDR3 DNA sequence: TGTGCCAGCAGCCCAACCAGGGGGATCACTGAAGCTTTCTTT.

This clonotype turned up a few times. The V gene is TRBV6-6, the J gene TRBJ2-5; D might be TRBD1 or TRBD2, each matching 5 bases. V was shortened by 3 bases and J by 2 bases, with 13 bases between the two germline ends. Germline CDR1 MNHNY, CDR2 SVGAGI (reference sequence). The CDR3 has 15 residues. The chain's CDR3 is CASSYPGTPQETQYF. CDR3 in DNA: TGTGCCAGCAGTTATCCCGGGACCCCACAAGAGACCCAGTACTTC.

The chain uses TRBV6-5 and TRBJ1-1; the match to TRBD1 covers 8 bases. Germline V lookup: CDR1 MNHEY, CDR2 SVGAGI. CDR3 length: 15 amino acids. V gave up 7 bases and J gave up 2 bases; unmatched junction bases: 9. In DNA, the CDR3 is TGTGCCAGCATTATCCAGGGGGCCCATAACACTGAAGCTTTCTTT. This codes for CASIIQGAHNTEAFF.

This chain joins TRBV20-1 and TRBJ2-3; no firm D call. The germline V gene encodes CDR1 DFQATT and CDR2 SNEGSKA (reference sequence). This CDR3 has 11 amino acids. The V end was cut by 0 bases, the J end by 5 bases, with 3 bases between. CDR3: CSAREGDTQYF. The CDR3 DNA follows: TGCAGTGCTAGAGAAGGAGATACGCAGTATTTT.

This clonotype was detected a few times. The chain joins TRBV6-2 or TRBV6-3 to TRBJ2-5; D is unclear. The ends were cut back, 2 bases at V and 2 bases at J, with 12 bases in the middle. The CDR3 loop spans 15 amino acids. The germline CDR1 and CDR2 sequences are MNHEY and SVGEGT. CDR3 nucleotide sequence: TGTGCCAGCAGTTACCTCTCTTGGCGGCAAGAGACCCAGTACTTC. This translates into CASSYLSWRQETQYF.

The chain joins TRBV15 to TRBJ2-1; the D gene is possibly TRBD1 (5 bases). In germline, CDR1 is LNHNV, CDR2 YYDKDF (reference sequence). The CDR3 sequence is 13 residues long. The ends were cut back, 3 bases at V and 4 bases at J, with 7 bases in the middle. CDR3 DNA: TGTGCCACCAGCAGTAGACAGTACAATGAGCAGTTCTTC. This codes for CATSSRQYNEQFF.

J is TRBJ2-5 and V is TRBV20-1; 15 bases line up with TRBD2. The length of the CDR3 is 17 residues. V lost 1 base and J lost 1; bases outside the gene matches: 4. The germline gives CDR1 DFQATT, CDR2 SNEGSKA (reference sequence). CDR3 nucleotide sequence: TGCAGTGCTAGAGCGGGACTAGCGGGAGGATTCCAAGAGACCCAGTACTTC. It translates to CSARAGLAGGFQETQYF.

There are a few counts of this clonotype. V usage is TRBV20-1 and J usage is TRBJ1-2; 10 nucleotides line up with TRBD1. Germline V lookup: CDR1 DFQATT, CDR2 SNEGSKA (reference sequence). This CDR3 comprises 16 residues. The V segment lost 4 bases and the J segment 4 bases; nucleotides outside the gene matches: 12. DNA for the CDR3: TGCAGTGCTATTGCCGGGACAGGGGCGGAAGGCTATGGCTACACCTTC. As protein: CSAIAGTGAEGYGYTF.

V gene TRBV15 combines with J gene TRBJ2-1, with D possibly being TRBD2 (6 bases). CDR3 size: 15 residues. V was clipped by 0 bases and J by 3 bases, with 9 bases between them. From germline, CDR1 is LNHNV and CDR2 YYDKDF (reference sequence). CDR3 bases: TGTGCCACCAGCAGAGACGGCGGGAACTACAATGAGCAGTTCTTC. Translated, it gives CATSRDGGNYNEQFF.

The rearrangement links TRBV7-3 to TRBJ2-1; 10 bases fit TRBD2. V lost 2 bases, J lost 5 bases, and 3 bases stayed unmatched. Germline CDR1 is SGHTA and CDR2 is FQGTGA. This CDR3 comprises 15 residues. The CDR3 DNA reads TGTGCCAGCAGCTTAGACCTAGCGGGAGACAATGAGCAGTTCTTC. Its protein product is CASSLDLAGDNEQFF. Drawing the rest from reference TRBV7-3 and TRBJ2-1, the complete variable domain is GAGVSQTPSNKVTEKGKYVELRCDPISGHTALYWYRQSLGQGPEFLIYFQGTGAADDSGLPNDRFFAVRPEGSVSTLKIQRTERGDSAVYLCASSLDLAGDNEQFFGPGTRLTVL.

This clonotype was counted only a few times. J is TRBJ2-4 and V is TRBV20-1; TRBD1 matches at 9 bases. The V and J ends lost 5 bases and 1 base, in that order; junction bases with no gene match: 9. The CDR3 is 16 amino acids. Germline V gene sequence: CDR1 DFQATT, CDR2 SNEGSKA (reference sequence). The CDR3 region has the DNA TGCAGTGCTTGGGGACAGGGTTACGGGGCCAAAAACATTCAGTACTTC. Translating gives CSAWGQGYGAKNIQYF.

This chain connects TRBV3-1 to TRBJ1-1, with D possibly matching TRBD1 (5 bases). The CDR3 length is 14 residues. The germline CDR1 and CDR2 sequences are LGHDT and YNNKEL (reference sequence). Trimming removed 0 bases from V and 5 bases from J, with 10 bases in between. The CDR3 DNA is TGTGCCAGCAGCCAAGATAGGGGTTGGACTGAAGCTTTCTTT. Residues: CASSQDRGWTEAFF.

This clonotype was counted only a few times. V usage is TRBV27 and J usage is TRBJ2-4; 11 bases agree with TRBD2. Trimming took 5 bases from V and 13 from J; bases not matched to a gene: 13. This CDR3 has 15 amino acids. Germline V gene sequence: CDR1 MNHEY, CDR2 SMNVEV (reference sequence). This CDR3 reads CASSPIAGGPGEQYF. The CDR3 nucleotides are TGTGCCAGCAGTCCCATAGCGGGAGGGCCGGGGGAGCAGTACTTC.

This chain connects TRBV7-3 to TRBJ2-7; 7 bases map to TRBD1. Germline CDR1 and CDR2: SGHTA and FQGTGA. V dropped 6 bases and J dropped 1; count of bases not matched to a gene: 9. The CDR3 loop spans 15 amino acids. The CDR3 reads CASSPDRVISYEQYF. CDR3 sequence (DNA): TGTGCCAGCAGTCCCGACAGGGTAATTTCCTACGAGCAGTACTTC.